This entry lists 16 T cell receptor beta chains sequenced from one sample in a study of response to subunit inactivated influenza vaccine. One entry per CDR3 protein, called by TCRdb with MiXCR from the RT-PCR reads. The table includes 550,000 to 650,000 distinct CDR3 sequences, approximately 12% detected once. Sample: PBMCs from blood, taken on the day of vaccination. These receptors all stem from a man aged 45-60 years who received an inactivated influenza vaccine.

This clonotype was counted only a few times. The chain joins TRBV7-6 to TRBJ2-3; 12 nucleotides match TRBD2. Germline V gene sequence: CDR1 SGHVS, CDR2 FNYEAQ. V lost 5 bases, J lost 5 bases, and 5 bases stayed unmatched. The CDR3 has 15 amino acids. The CDR3 region has the DNA TGTGCCAGCAGCCCTAGCGGGAGGGAGGTAGATACGCAGTATTTT. This sequence encodes CASSPSGREVDTQYF.

The table lists this clonotype with many counts. This chain uses TRBV6-5 with TRBJ2-2; D unclear. The CDR3 has 13 residues. The V gene lost 0 bases and the J gene lost 6 bases, with 5 bases spanning the gap. In germline, CDR1 is MNHEY, CDR2 SVGAGI. This CDR3 reads CASSYSRSGELFF. CDR3 bases: TGTGCCAGCAGTTACTCGAGGTCCGGGGAGCTGTTTTTT.

This clonotype was detected only a few times. V is TRBV2 and J is TRBJ2-1, with 7 bases that match TRBD2. Trimming at V came to 6 bases and at J to 15 bases, leaving 11 bases not matched to a gene. This CDR3 has 12 residues. In germline, CDR1 is SNHLY, CDR2 FYNNEI. In DNA, the CDR3 is TGTGCCAGCAGAACCACCCCTGGGGGGGTGTTCTTC. Translated: CASRTTPGGVFF.

This clonotype was found many times. The V call is TRBV28, the J call TRBJ2-2; 11 bases map to TRBD2. The length of the CDR3 is 18 residues. The germline gives CDR1 MDHEN, CDR2 SYDVKM. V dropped 6 bases and J dropped 3; count of bases not matched to a gene: 12. CDR3 DNA: TGTGCCAGCAGCCAACTAGCGGGAGTTATCCAGTACACCGGGGAGCTGTTTTTT. It encodes CASSQLAGVIQYTGELFF.

This chain links TRBV30 with TRBJ2-2, with a weak D call TRBD1 (5 bases). V lost 2 bases and J lost 6, with 10 bases in between. CDR3 length: 13 residues. Germline V CDR1 and CDR2: GTSNPN, SVGIG (reference sequence). The CDR3 region has the DNA TGTGCCTGGAGTTCCCTGGGGCCCGGGGAGCTGTTTTTT. As protein: CAWSSLGPGELFF.

This clonotype was counted ten times or more. This CDR3 is CASSFLAGTETQYF. The CDR3 DNA reads TGTGCCAGCAGCTTTTTAGCGGGAACGGAGACCCAGTACTTC. The chain recombines TRBV7-2 with TRBJ2-5; 8 bases match TRBD2. The germline V gene has CDR1 SGHTA and CDR2 FQGNSA. The V segment lost 3 bases and the J segment 5 bases; nucleotides outside the gene matches: 5. The CDR3 has 14 residues.

This clonotype was found a few times. CDR3 amino acids: CASRPALGGLLEQYF. For the CDR3, the DNA is TGTGCCAGCAGACCCGCACTGGGCGGTCTTTTGGAGCAGTACTTC. The V and J genes are TRBV28 and TRBJ2-7, with no clear D. The CDR3 consists of 15 residues. CDR1 and CDR2 from the germline V gene are MDHEN and SYDVKM. Trimming removed 6 bases from V and 7 bases from J, with 22 bases in between.

The chain combines TRBV20-1 with TRBJ2-1; D might be TRBD1 (6 bases). Trimming took off 0 bases at V and 6 bases at J, with 12 bases between the two ends. Germline V gives CDR1 DFQATT, CDR2 SNEGSKA (reference sequence). CDR3 length equals 14 residues. The CDR3 sequence is CSARDLGAGNEQFF. In nucleotides, the CDR3 is TGCAGTGCTAGAGACCTGGGGGCGGGCAATGAGCAGTTCTTC.

This clonotype came up many times. The chain carries TRBV6-2 or TRBV6-3 and TRBJ2-1; 12 bases are a match to TRBD2. There are 15 residues in the CDR3. V dropped 5 bases and J dropped 4; count of bases not matched to a gene: 3. Germline CDR1 MNHEY, CDR2 SVGEGT. The CDR3 DNA is TGTGCCAGCAGTAGACTAGCGGGGGAGTACAATGAGCAGTTCTTC. It codes for CASSRLAGEYNEQFF.

V is TRBV7-2 and J is TRBJ2-5, with D perhaps being TRBD1 or TRBD2 (5 bases each). Deletions cut 3 bases from V and 5 bases from J, with 25 bases between. Germline loops: CDR1 SGHTA, CDR2 FQGNSA. The CDR3 covers 18 residues. In nucleotides, the CDR3 is TGTGCCAGCAGCTTTAGCGTAGGGGCTCGTCAGGGTTCGGAGACCCAGTACTTC. It translates to CASSFSVGARQGSETQYF.

The chain recombines TRBV27 with TRBJ2-1; unclear D gene. This CDR3 has 15 amino acids. CDR1 is MNHEY and CDR2 is SMNVEV in the germline V gene (reference sequence). Trimming took 1 base from V and 5 from J, leaving 12 bases between them. The chain's CDR3 is CASSLYGPGDNEQFF. In nucleotides, the CDR3 is TGTGCCAGCAGTTTATACGGGCCCGGAGACAATGAGCAGTTCTTC.

This clonotype was observed a few times. V usage is TRBV24-1 and J usage is TRBJ2-1; the D is unclear. Germline CDR1 reads KGHDR; CDR2 reads SFDVKD. This CDR3 spans 14 amino acids. V lost 8 bases, J lost 4 bases, and 14 bases lay in between. The CDR3 reads CATKTERMYNEQFF. CDR3 nucleotide sequence: TGTGCCACCAAGACGGAGAGGATGTACAATGAGCAGTTCTTC.

This clonotype was detected many times. The chain is built from TRBV21-1 and TRBJ2-2; the table names TRBD2, a call not compared with the DNA. TRBV21-1 is a pseudogene segment. The CDR3 contains 18 residues. CDR3 nucleotide sequence: TGTGCCACCAAAGAGATAGCGGGACCAAAGGGGGTCACCGGGGAGCTGTTTTTT. This codes for CATKEIAGPKGVTGELFF.

The chain uses TRBV6-1 and TRBJ1-2; 8 nucleotides line up with TRBD1. Germline V gene data show CDR1 as MNHNS and CDR2 as SASEGT. CDR3 size: 13 residues. With 7 bases clipped from V and 9 bases from J, the junction kept 10 bases outside the gene matches. This CDR3 is CASTQTDRASYTF. The CDR3 DNA is TGTGCCAGCACCCAGACGGACAGGGCCAGCTACACCTTC.

This clonotype has only a few counts. The V call is TRBV5-1, the J call TRBJ1-1; no definite D call. CDR1 and CDR2 from the germline V gene are SGHRS and YFSETQ. Trimming took 0 bases from V and 4 from J, leaving 7 bases between them. This CDR3 spans 13 amino acids. In DNA form, the CDR3 reads TGCGCCAGCAGCTTGGCTCTTCTCACTGAAGCTTTCTTT. Protein sequence: CASSLALLTEAFF. The whole variable domain, remainder taken from reference TRBV5-1 and TRBJ1-1, is KAGVTQTPRYLIKTRGQQVTLSCSPISGHRSVSWYQQTPGQGLQFLFEYFSETQRNKGNFPGRFSGRQFSNSRSEMNVSTLELGDSALYLCASSLALLTEAFFGQGTRLTVV.

This clonotype showed up just a few times. The junction and the germline gene differ at one end; a read error may be behind it. CDR3 residues: CASTYSRNTGELFF. CDR3 DNA: TGTGCCAGCACTTACTCGAGGAACACCGGGGAGCTGTTTTTT. This sequence joins TRBV6-5 and TRBJ2-2, with D unresolved. There are 14 residues in the CDR3. From germline, CDR1 is MNHEY and CDR2 SVGAGI.